This T cell receptor beta chain was sequenced during a study of PD-1 blockade in classical Hodgkin lymphoma. Whole-study results and caveats: Complete responders entered with baseline diversity on par with newly diagnosed patients, the results showed.

This clone has more than one count but fewer than ten. Its matching antigen is unknown. Germline-derived CDR1 and CDR2 are SEHNR and FQNEAQ (reference sequence). Trimming pared 5 bases from V and 0 bases from J, leaving 8 bases between. This CDR3 is 14 amino acids long. Described time point: cycle 4 day 1 (C4D1), after 6 weeks of nivolumab. Each patient's relapse followed autologous stem cell transplantation, and brentuximab vedotin exposure varied. From thawed PBMCs, CD8+ T cells were isolated by magnetic negative selection. TCRdb's copy holds only in-frame clones and misses some; the assay was immunoSEQ multiplex PCR. Of around 15,000 clones detected, approximately 91% appear once; the ten largest clones hold less than 20%.

This sequence joins TRBV7-9 and TRBJ1-5; D is unresolved. The source of this sequence is a human donor with classical Hodgkin lymphoma. The starting material was CD8+ T cells from blood, obtained before the fourth cycle of nivolumab. CDR3 DNA: TGTGCCAGCAGCAACCTAGATAGCAATCAGCCCCAGCATTTT. Translated: CASSNLDSNQPQHF.